One and the same sample provided the 19 T cell receptor beta chains below, sequenced in a study of T cells in localized non-small cell lung cancer. Measured with immunoSEQ multiplex PCR; TCRdb has only the in-frame clones, and not every one. The data contain roughly 2,000 clones, roughly 28% of them singletons. The sample here was lung tumor tissue, taken before any cancer treatment. The source is a woman aged 40 to 75 with stage I lung adenocarcinoma.

The J gene is TRBJ2-3, the V gene TRBV28, with 7 bases matching TRBD1. The CDR3 runs 13 residues. V lost 5 bases and J lost 6; bases outside the gene matches: 5. CDR1 is MDHEN and CDR2 is SYDVKM in the germline V gene. CDR3 sequence: CASSPGTADTQYF. In nucleotides, the CDR3 is TGTGCCAGCAGTCCCGGGACAGCCGATACGCAGTATTTT.

This clone has a handful of counts. V is TRBV6-1 and J is TRBJ2-1, with a tentative D call TRBD1 (6 bases). The CDR3 consists of 15 residues. V dropped 2 bases and J dropped 6 bases, with 14 bases sitting between them. Germline loops: CDR1 MNHNS, CDR2 SASEGT. The CDR3 DNA reads TGTGCCAGCAGTGAAAATGGGGGCTTGGGCAATGAGCAGTTCTTC. This encodes CASSENGGLGNEQFF.

V and J are TRBV5-1 and TRBJ1-1, with TRBD1 matching 8 bases. V lost 3 bases to trimming and J lost 5 bases; unmatched junction nucleotides: 6. This CDR3 comprises 14 residues. Germline CDR1 reads SGHRS; CDR2 reads YFSETQ. The CDR3 coding sequence is TGCGCCAGCAGCTACGACAGGGGCGGGACTGAAGCTTTCTTT. Protein product: CASSYDRGGTEAFF.

The rearrangement uses TRBV5-1 and TRBJ2-7, with a weak D call TRBD1 (6 bases). The germline V gene encodes CDR1 SGHRS and CDR2 YFSETQ. The CDR3 extends over 15 amino acids. The V end was cut by 3 bases, the J end by 5 bases, with 18 bases between. The CDR3 is CASSSRGQPPDEQYF. In DNA form, the CDR3 reads TGCGCCAGCAGCTCCAGGGGCCAGCCACCCGACGAGCAGTACTTC.

The CDR3 spells CASSPLSGGARTSTLSYNEQFF. The CDR3 DNA is TGTGCCAGCTCACCCCTGTCGGGGGGCGCAAGGACTAGCACACTCTCCTACAATGAGCAGTTCTTC. The genes are TRBV18 and TRBJ2-1, with 8 bases that match TRBD2. CDR3 length: 22 residues. Per germline, CDR1 KGHSH and CDR2 LQKENI. Losses at the gene ends were 3 bases for V and 0 bases for J; bases not matched to a gene: 22.

In this sample, this clone turned up a few times. The rearrangement uses TRBV6-8 and TRBJ2-7; the match to TRBD2 covers 8 bases. In germline, CDR1 is MNHGY, CDR2 SAAAGT. J was trimmed by 0 bases and V by 6 bases; bases with no gene match: 19. The CDR3 has 19 amino acids. DNA of the CDR3: TGTGCCAGCAGGGGACCAGGACTAGCAGAGGGCCGGTTCTCCTACGAGCAGTACTTC. This sequence encodes CASRGPGLAEGRFSYEQYF.

The table lists this clone with a count of one. The rearrangement uses TRBV19 and TRBJ2-2; TRBD1 matches 9 bases. Germline values: CDR1 LNHDA, CDR2 SQIVND (reference sequence). V gave up 5 bases and J gave up 2 bases; unmatched junction bases: 6. CDR3 length equals 16 residues. Here the CDR3 reads CASSPNRGPNTGELFF. The CDR3 DNA follows: TGTGCCAGTAGTCCAAACAGGGGGCCTAACACCGGGGAGCTGTTTTTT.

This clone was seen only a few times. This chain links TRBV6-8 with TRBJ2-7; D is undetermined. V shed 6 bases and J shed 5 bases, with 11 bases lying between them. Per the germline V gene, CDR1 is MNHGY and CDR2 is SAAAGT. This CDR3 is 12 amino acids long. The CDR3 region is CASSNSANEQYF. For the CDR3, the DNA is TGTGCCAGCAGCAACTCAGCGAACGAGCAGTACTTC.

The rearrangement uses TRBV30 and TRBJ1-2; D is possibly TRBD1 (6 bases). The V end lost 0 bases, the J end lost 8 bases, and 13 bases lay between the germline ends. This CDR3 comprises 13 residues. The V gene's germline CDR1 is GTSNPN and CDR2 SVGIG (reference sequence). Here the CDR3 reads CAWSVPGAKGYTF. CDR3 sequence (DNA): TGTGCCTGGAGTGTACCAGGGGCGAAAGGCTACACCTTC.

Judged by abundance, this clone is large. The rearrangement joins TRBV19 to TRBJ2-7; 9 nucleotides match TRBD1. Germline-derived CDR1 and CDR2 are LNHDA and SQIVND (reference sequence). With V trimmed by 5 bases and J by 1 base, 6 bases remained unmatched. The CDR3 spans 15 residues. CDR3 DNA: TGTGCCAGTAGTGCCCCGGGACAGGGTTCCTACGAGCAGTACTTC. This translates into CASSAPGQGSYEQYF. Full variable domain (missing parts from reference TRBV19 and TRBJ2-7): DGGITQSPKYLFRKEGQNVTLSCEQNLNHDAMYWYRQDPGQGLRLIYYSQIVNDFQKGDIAEGYSVSREKKESFPLTVTSAQKNPTAFYLCASSAPGQGSYEQYFGPGTRLTVT.

This clone is labeled large. V and J are TRBV9 and TRBJ1-4, with 7 nucleotides matching TRBD1. The CDR3 loop spans 14 amino acids. V lost 4 bases and J lost 4; bases outside the gene matches: 4. Per germline, CDR1 SGDLS and CDR2 YYNGEE. The CDR3 DNA reads as TGTGCCAGCAGCAGACAGGGTGGTAATGAAAAACTGTTTTTT. Residues: CASSRQGGNEKLFF. The entire variable domain, with the rest obtained from reference TRBV9 and TRBJ1-4, is as follows: DSGVTQTPKHLITATGQRVTLRCSPRSGDLSVYWYQQSLDQGLQFLIQYYNGEERAKGNILERFSAQQFPDLHSELNLSSLELGDSALYFCASSRQGGNEKLFFGSGTQLSVL.

The sample holds a few counts of this clone. The J gene is TRBJ2-7, the V gene TRBV30; 13 nucleotides align to TRBD2. The CDR3 spans 13 residues. Trimming removed 7 bases from V and 9 bases from J; junction bases left unmatched: 9. The V gene's germline CDR1 is GTSNPN and CDR2 SVGIG (reference sequence). In nucleotides, the CDR3 is TGTGCCTCCTCACTAGCGGGAGGGCCCAGGCAGTACTTC. Its translation: CASSLAGGPRQYF.

This clone came up a few times. The observed sequence ends 1 residue before the CDR3 terminus, with the missing tail filled in from the germline J gene. The V and J genes are TRBV10-3 and TRBJ1-2, with TRBD1 matching over 7 bases. V lost 2 bases, J lost 4 bases, and 7 bases stayed unmatched. The CDR3 has 15 amino acids. Germline V CDR1 and CDR2: ENHRY, SYGVKD. The CDR3: CAISERGGGSYGYTF. The CDR3 DNA, read in part, is TGTGCCATCAGTGAGAGAGGAGGGGGCAGCTATGGCTACACC.

The chain uses TRBV6-8 and TRBJ1-3, with D perhaps TRBD1 (5 bases). The germline V gene encodes CDR1 MNHGY and CDR2 SAAAGT. V lost 6 bases, J lost 2 bases, and 11 bases lay in between. CDR3 length: 14 residues. The CDR3: CASSNWGAGNTIYF. The CDR3 DNA is TGTGCCAGCAGCAACTGGGGCGCTGGAAACACCATATATTTT.

This clone is judged large. The chain links TRBV6-8 to TRBJ2-1, with TRBD2 matching 12 bases. CDR3 size: 14 residues. V lost 5 bases to trimming and J lost 7 bases; unmatched junction nucleotides: 3. From germline, CDR1 is MNHGY and CDR2 SAAAGT. Here the CDR3 DNA reads TGTGCCAGCAGTGACGGGACTAGCGGGAATGAGCAGTTCTTC. Amino acids: CASSDGTSGNEQFF.

In this sample, this clone turned up a few times. The V and J genes are TRBV28 and TRBJ2-7; no reliable D call. Trimming shortened V by 7 bases and J by 2 bases, and 12 bases separated the two germline ends. CDR3 length: 13 amino acids. Germline CDR1 and CDR2: MDHEN and SYDVKM. CDR3 DNA sequence: TGTGCCAGCACCCTGACCCTGGCCTACGAGCAGTACTTC. It codes for CASTLTLAYEQYF.

The chain couples TRBV11-3 to TRBJ1-1; the D is unclear. The CDR3 spans 14 residues. V lost 3 bases to trimming and J lost 5 bases, with 13 bases between them. Germline assignment: CDR1 SGHNT and CDR2 YENEEA. CDR3 nucleotide sequence: TGTGCCAGCAGCTTTGTGGGGAGAGGAACTGAAGCTTTCTTT. This sequence encodes CASSFVGRGTEAFF.

This clone was counted a few times. V gene TRBV7-4 combines with J gene TRBJ1-1; weak D call: TRBD1 (5 bases). The germline CDR1 and CDR2 sequences are SGHVT and SQSDAQ. The CDR3 has 15 amino acids. V was pared by 5 bases and J by 2 bases, with 15 bases between. DNA for the CDR3: TGTGCCAGCAGCCCCGGACAAGTCGTAAACACTGAAGCTTTCTTT. This encodes CASSPGQVVNTEAFF.

The chain combines TRBV30 with TRBJ2-3; the D gene could be TRBD1 or TRBD2 (5 bases each). Germline loops: CDR1 GTSNPN, CDR2 SVGIG (reference sequence). Trimming cost V 1 base and J 0 bases, with 8 bases left between them. CDR3 length equals 14 residues. The CDR3 DNA is TGTGCCTGGAGTGCCGGGGACAGCACAGATACGCAGTATTTT. It translates to CAWSAGDSTDTQYF.